The next 14 T cell receptor beta chains were all read from a single sample in a study of blood T cell repertoires in COVID-19. TCRdb keeps only in-frame clones here, not all; method: immunoSEQ multiplex PCR. The sample lists some 300,000 clones, more than 70% seen once, with 2% in the top ten. Sequencing was carried out using PBMCs or T cells enriched from blood (not recorded which). These receptors came from a woman aged 55-70 years in a cohort exposed to, infected with or recovered from COVID-19 (not recorded which).

This chain links TRBV19 with TRBJ2-5; 11 bases match TRBD1. V lost 7 bases to trimming and J lost 3 bases; unmatched junction nucleotides: 4. CDR3 length: 14 residues. Germline-derived CDR1 and CDR2 are LNHDA and SQIVND (reference sequence). Here the CDR3 DNA reads TGTGCCAGTATGGGACAGGGGGAGGAAGAGACCCAGTACTTC. This gives the protein CASMGQGEEETQYF.

V usage is TRBV24-1 and J usage is TRBJ1-5; D may be TRBD1 (5 bases). Trimming removed 5 bases from V and 4 bases from J, with 11 bases in between. The V gene's germline CDR1 is KGHDR and CDR2 SFDVKD. This CDR3 is built from 14 residues. The CDR3 loop reads CATSGATENQPQHF. CDR3 DNA sequence: TGTGCCACCAGTGGGGCGACAGAGAATCAGCCCCAGCATTTT.

The rearrangement joins TRBV5-6 to TRBJ2-5; 11 nucleotides match TRBD1. V gave up 2 bases and J gave up 4 bases; unmatched junction bases: 4. CDR3 length: 15 amino acids. Germline CDR1 SGHDT, CDR2 YYEEEE. As DNA, the CDR3 is TGTGCCAGCAGCTTAGTAGGACAGGGGGCAGAGACCCAGTACTTC. It is translated as CASSLVGQGAETQYF.

The V gene is TRBV7-2, the J gene TRBJ2-2; TRBD2 matches at 7 bases. The CDR3 covers 15 residues. Germline V lookup: CDR1 SGHTA, CDR2 FQGNSA. Germline trimming cut 7 bases from V and 4 bases from J; bases unmatched to any gene: 9. The CDR3 DNA sequence: TGTGCCAGCAACCCCATGGGCGGGGGCACCGGGGAGCTGTTTTTT. Translation: CASNPMGGGTGELFF.

This chain connects TRBV11-3 to TRBJ2-1; no firm D call. Trimming stripped 4 bases from V and 5 bases from J, with 9 bases between. The CDR3 is 13 amino acids. Germline CDR1 SGHNT, CDR2 YENEEA. The CDR3 protein is CASSWYSNNEQFF. DNA of the CDR3: TGTGCCAGCAGCTGGTACAGCAACAATGAGCAGTTCTTC.

The rearrangement uses TRBV28 and TRBJ1-3, with 9 bases identical to TRBD1. V gave up 5 bases and J gave up 4 bases; unmatched junction bases: 12. CDR1 is MDHEN, CDR2 SYDVKM, per germline. The CDR3 has 17 residues. The CDR3 DNA sequence: TGTGCCAGCAGTCTACACCCGGGGACAGGGCAAGGAAACACCATATATTTT. Residues: CASSLHPGTGQGNTIYF.

This chain connects TRBV10-1 to TRBJ2-2, with a possible D match to TRBD1 (6 bases). The CDR3 spans 13 residues. Per germline, CDR1 WNHNN and CDR2 SYGVQD (reference sequence). Trimming took 7 bases from V and 1 from J, leaving 7 bases between them. In DNA form, the CDR3 reads TGCGCCAGCAAGGGACAGAACACCGGGGAGCTGTTTTTT. The encoded protein is CASKGQNTGELFF.

The rearrangement joins TRBV28 to TRBJ2-2, with 10 bases lining up with TRBD2. The CDR3 totals 18 residues. Germline V gene sequence: CDR1 MDHEN, CDR2 SYDVKM. V was clipped by 5 bases and J by 3 bases; unmatched bases: 12. The CDR3 coding sequence is TGTGCCAGCAGTCCTGGTCTAGCGGGAGCGTGGGACACCGGGGAGCTGTTTTTT. Translated, it gives CASSPGLAGAWDTGELFF.

This clone was seen just once. This chain connects TRBV19 to TRBJ2-1, with 12 bases lining up with TRBD2. Germline CDR1 is LNHDA and CDR2 is SQIVND (reference sequence). V lost 5 bases and J lost 1; bases outside the gene matches: 9. The CDR3 is made up of 18 amino acids. The CDR3 DNA follows: TGTGCCAGTAGTCAGCGGACTAGCGGGGCCTTTTCCTACAATGAGCAGTTCTTC. Translating gives CASSQRTSGAFSYNEQFF.

V usage is TRBV5-1 and J usage is TRBJ1-3; TRBD1 might be the D (5 bases). The CDR3 length is 16 residues. V dropped 0 bases and J dropped 3 bases, with 13 bases sitting between them. Germline-derived CDR1 and CDR2 are SGHRS and YFSETQ. The DNA for the CDR3 is TGCGCCAGCAGCTTGGGACCCCCCAGGGTTGGAAACACCATATATTTT. Its translation: CASSLGPPRVGNTIYF.

This clone has ten or more counts. V and J are TRBV20-1 and TRBJ2-7, with a weak D call TRBD1 (6 bases). V lost 4 bases and J lost 6, with 10 bases in between. Germline CDR1 reads DFQATT; CDR2 reads SNEGSKA (reference sequence). CDR3 size: 11 residues. As DNA, the CDR3 is TGCAGTGCTAATGGGGGCGGCGAGCAGTACTTC. Translating gives CSANGGGEQYF.

The chain recombines TRBV3-1 (or the pseudogene TRBV3-2) with TRBJ1-5; D may be TRBD1 (5 bases). This CDR3 contains 16 residues. The germline CDR1 and CDR2 sequences are LGHDT and YNNKEL (reference sequence). Trimming stripped 0 bases from V and 3 bases from J, with 12 bases between. This CDR3 is CASSQDGGGTNQPQHF. CDR3 nucleotide sequence: TGTGCCAGCAGCCAAGATGGGGGAGGGACCAATCAGCCCCAGCATTTT.

This clone was recorded once. The chain joins TRBV6-5 to TRBJ2-2; 10 bases line up with TRBD1. The length of the CDR3 is 15 residues. Per germline, CDR1 MNHEY and CDR2 SVGAGI. V was clipped by 10 bases and J by 4 bases; unmatched bases: 9. CDR3 sequence: CATPGGQGLTGELFF. CDR3 DNA: TGTGCCACCCCGGGGGGACAGGGGCTCACCGGGGAGCTGTTTTTT.

This chain joins TRBV7-8 and TRBJ2-7, with D possibly matching TRBD1 (6 bases). The CDR3 length is 16 residues. CDR1 and CDR2 (germline): SGHVS, FQNEAQ. V was pared by 2 bases and J by 4 bases, with 18 bases between. In DNA form, the CDR3 reads TGTGCCAGCAGCTTAACCTCCGGGACACTGAGTTACGAGCAGTACTTC. As protein: CASSLTSGTLSYEQYF.